A single sample is the source of the 24 T cell receptor beta chains below, sequenced in a study of cytomegalovirus exposure and HLA in healthy donors. Primers: 60 Vbeta forward and 13 Jbeta reverse. Libraries were prepared by immunoSEQ multiplex PCR; TCRdb keeps only in-frame clonotypes and omits some of them. The sample carries 190,000 or so clones, 80% recorded once. Sequencing used PBMCs. The receptors come from a boy aged 10-17 years in good health and CMV-seronegative.

V and J are TRBV11-2 and TRBJ2-1; 14 nucleotides match TRBD2. V was pared by 5 bases and J by 10 bases, with 4 bases of the junction left unmatched. The CDR3 loop spans 14 amino acids. Germline assignment: CDR1 SGHAT and CDR2 FQNNGV. DNA of the CDR3: TGTGCCAGCAGCCCCCGGACTAGCGGGGGGGAGCAGTTCTTC. It is translated as CASSPRTSGGEQFF.

The rearrangement joins TRBV29-1 to TRBJ1-1, with a tentative D call TRBD1 (5 bases). The ends were cut back, 6 bases at V and 6 bases at J, with 20 bases in the middle. The germline V gene encodes CDR1 SQVTM and CDR2 ANQGSEA. The CDR3 extends over 14 amino acids. This chain's CDR3 is CSVLKRGLYAEAFF. CDR3 coding DNA: TGCAGCGTCCTCAAGCGGGGACTGTATGCTGAAGCTTTCTTT.

The rearrangement links TRBV6-6 to TRBJ1-1; D may be TRBD1 (6 bases). CDR3 length equals 13 residues. The germline V and J ends were trimmed by 7 bases and 6 bases, with 15 bases remaining between them. Germline loops: CDR1 MNHNY, CDR2 SVGAGI (reference sequence). In DNA, the CDR3 is TGTGCCAGCAACAGGGATTCGGGGTCTGAAGCTTTCTTT. This encodes CASNRDSGSEAFF.

The V gene is TRBV30, the J gene TRBJ2-2, with TRBD2 matching 9 bases. CDR3 size: 14 residues. V was clipped by 2 bases and J by 9 bases; unmatched bases: 7. Per germline, CDR1 GTSNPN and CDR2 SVGIG (reference sequence). The CDR3 region is CAWSFAGGTWELFF. The CDR3 DNA follows: TGTGCCTGGAGTTTTGCGGGAGGGACGTGGGAGCTGTTTTTT.

The V and J genes are TRBV6-5 and TRBJ2-7; TRBD2 aligns across 10 bases. The V segment lost 2 bases and the J segment 7 bases; nucleotides outside the gene matches: 8. Germline V gene data show CDR1 as MNHEY and CDR2 as SVGAGI. CDR3 length: 15 residues. The CDR3 sequence is CASSYLGLAKGEQYF. The CDR3 nucleotides read TGTGCCAGCAGTTACCTGGGACTAGCGAAAGGGGAGCAGTACTTC.

The CDR3, as DNA: TGTGCCAGCAGGAAGGGGGCGCCGGACACTGAAGCTTTCTTT. Its protein is CASRKGAPDTEAFF. V is TRBV27 and J is TRBJ1-1; TRBD1 aligns across 7 bases. The CDR3 totals 14 residues. Germline CDR1 is MNHEY and CDR2 is SMNVEV (reference sequence). Trimming took 6 bases from V and 3 from J; bases not matched to a gene: 7.

The chain couples TRBV19 to TRBJ2-3; D possibly corresponds to TRBD2 (5 bases). This CDR3 is built from 18 residues. Germline V CDR1 and CDR2: LNHDA, SQIVND (reference sequence). Trimming stripped 0 bases from V and 4 bases from J, with 20 bases between. The CDR3 DNA is TGTGCCAGTAGTATAGATTTAATGGCGCTAGCAGGCCCAGATACGCAGTATTTT. It encodes CASSIDLMALAGPDTQYF.

The V call is TRBV6-6, the J call TRBJ2-7, with TRBD1 identical over 9 bases. This CDR3 is built from 14 residues. J gave up 5 bases and V 0 bases, and 2 bases lay outside the gene matches. Per the germline V gene, CDR1 is MNHNY and CDR2 is SVGAGI (reference sequence). CDR3 in DNA: TGTGCCAGCAGTTACTCGGGACAGGGCCACGAGCAGTACTTC. As protein: CASSYSGQGHEQYF.

The J gene is TRBJ2-1, the V gene TRBV27, with D hard to call. This CDR3 contains 13 residues. Germline lookup yields CDR1 MNHEY and CDR2 SMNVEV (reference sequence). Between the trimmed V and J ends, which lost 3 bases and 15 bases, there was a span of 18 bases. The CDR3 loop is CASSFPGESDWFF. The CDR3 DNA is TGTGCCAGCAGTTTTCCCGGTGAAAGCGATTGGTTCTTC.

This chain connects TRBV19 to TRBJ1-2, with unresolved D. Per the germline V gene, CDR1 is LNHDA and CDR2 is SQIVND (reference sequence). Trimming pared 3 bases from V and 2 bases from J, leaving 13 bases between. CDR3 size: 15 residues. Written as DNA, the CDR3 is TGTGCCAGTAGTATTACTTGGGAGTCGAACTATGGCTACACCTTC. Protein sequence: CASSITWESNYGYTF.

This clone was observed a few times. The chain recombines TRBV5-1 with TRBJ1-1; D not certain. Germline V gene lookup returns CDR1 SGHRS and CDR2 YFSETQ. The CDR3 is made up of 15 amino acids. Trimming cost V 0 bases and J 5 bases, with 14 bases left between them. The CDR3 DNA is TGCGCCAGCAGCTTGGACGCGGTAGAGGGAACTGAAGCTTTCTTT. This sequence encodes CASSLDAVEGTEAFF.

A few counts support this clone. J is TRBJ2-2 and V is TRBV9; the D gene is possibly TRBD2 (6 bases). This CDR3 is 15 amino acids long. Per the germline V gene, CDR1 is SGDLS and CDR2 is YYNGEE. The ends were cut back, 2 bases at V and 0 bases at J, with 8 bases in the middle. CDR3 residues: CASSVTGANTGELFF. CDR3 nucleotide sequence: TGTGCCAGCAGCGTTACGGGGGCGAACACCGGGGAGCTGTTTTTT.

The chain combines TRBV10-1 with TRBJ2-2; TRBD2 matches 10 bases. Losses at the gene ends were 3 bases for V and 4 bases for J; bases not matched to a gene: 11. The germline V gene has CDR1 WNHNN and CDR2 SYGVQD (reference sequence). The CDR3 is made up of 18 amino acids. The CDR3 region is CASSDKASGSGSTGELFF. Written as DNA, the CDR3 is TGCGCCAGCAGTGATAAAGCTAGCGGGAGCGGGAGCACCGGGGAGCTGTTTTTT.

The chain employs TRBV27 and TRBJ2-7; tentative D call: TRBD2 (5 bases). V lost 2 bases to trimming and J lost 0 bases, with 14 bases between them. The V gene's germline CDR1 is MNHEY and CDR2 SMNVEV (reference sequence). There are 16 residues in the CDR3. The CDR3 reads CASSLMSGWASYEQYF. The CDR3 region has the DNA TGTGCCAGCAGTTTAATGTCGGGATGGGCCTCCTACGAGCAGTACTTC.

The V and J genes are TRBV27 and TRBJ1-4; 9 bases align to TRBD1. This CDR3 contains 15 residues. Trimming took 5 bases from V and 10 from J; bases not matched to a gene: 11. The germline CDR1 and CDR2 sequences are MNHEY and SMNVEV (reference sequence). The CDR3 nucleotides read TGTGCCAGCAGTCCCACCGGGACAGGGCGAAGAAAACTGTTTTTT. It translates to CASSPTGTGRRKLFF. The complete variable domain, with remaining parts taken from reference TRBV27 and TRBJ1-4, reads EAQVTQNPRYLITVTGKKLTVTCSQNMNHEYMSWYRQDPGLGLRQIYYSMNVEVTDKGDVPEGYKVSRKEKRNFPLILESPSPNQTSLYFCASSPTGTGRRKLFFGSGTQLSVL.

V is TRBV5-6 and J is TRBJ2-5; 7 nucleotides agree with TRBD1. V gave up 0 bases and J gave up 5 bases; unmatched junction bases: 10. Germline V gene data show CDR1 as SGHDT and CDR2 as YYEEEE. The CDR3 has 16 residues. As DNA, the CDR3 is TGTGCCAGCAGCTTGGAAGACTACAGGGGTGAGGAGACCCAGTACTTC. Encoded protein: CASSLEDYRGEETQYF.

The chain has TRBV19 and TRBJ1-5; 8 bases agree with TRBD1. CDR1 and CDR2 (germline): LNHDA, SQIVND (reference sequence). V lost 5 bases to trimming and J lost 4 bases; unmatched junction nucleotides: 10. This CDR3 comprises 16 residues. The CDR3 nucleotides read TGTGCCAGTAGTGTAAGTACGGACAGGGTGAATCAGCCCCAGCATTTT. Translated, it gives CASSVSTDRVNQPQHF.

CDR3 sequence (DNA): TGTGCCAGCTCACGTTTACCTACAGGGAGTGGTGAGACCCAGTACTTC. This sequence encodes CASSRLPTGSGETQYF. The chain is built from TRBV18 and TRBJ2-5, with a possible D match to TRBD1 (6 bases). From germline, CDR1 is KGHSH and CDR2 LQKENI. The CDR3 is 16 residues long. V was cut by 4 bases and J by 5 bases, with 20 bases left in between.

The chain is built from TRBV14 and TRBJ2-5, with D perhaps matching TRBD1 (6 bases). CDR1 and CDR2 (germline): SGHDN, FVKESK. CDR3 size: 16 residues. V was pared by 0 bases and J by 1 base, with 12 bases between. In DNA, the CDR3 is TGTGCCAGCAGCCAAGATTTTGGGGGCATCCAAGAGACCCAGTACTTC. Protein product: CASSQDFGGIQETQYF.

The rearrangement uses TRBV6-1 and TRBJ2-6; perhaps TRBD1 as D (5 bases). V dropped 1 base and J dropped 1 base, with 8 bases sitting between them. Germline-derived CDR1 and CDR2 are MNHNS and SASEGT. This CDR3 comprises 16 residues. The CDR3 is CASSEGPGSGANVLTF. The CDR3 nucleotides are TGTGCCAGCAGTGAAGGGCCAGGGTCTGGGGCCAACGTCCTGACTTTC.

The sample holds a few counts of this clone. The chain has TRBV9 and TRBJ2-5, with D possibly matching TRBD2 (7 bases). CDR3 length: 15 residues. V dropped 0 bases and J dropped 5 bases, with 14 bases sitting between them. Per the germline V gene, CDR1 is SGDLS and CDR2 is YYNGEE. The CDR3 protein is CASSVGAGEGETQYF. In DNA form, the CDR3 reads TGTGCCAGCAGCGTAGGGGCAGGGGAGGGGGAGACCCAGTACTTC.

The CDR3 sequence is CASSLAISSGYEQYF. CDR3 coding DNA: TGCGCCAGCAGCTTGGCGATCTCCTCCGGGTACGAGCAGTACTTC. The V gene is TRBV5-1, the J gene TRBJ2-7; unclear D gene. Germline values: CDR1 SGHRS, CDR2 YFSETQ. Between the trimmed V and J ends, which lost 0 bases and 4 bases, there was a span of 14 bases. This CDR3 comprises 15 residues.

V usage is TRBV5-8 and J usage is TRBJ1-1, with D possibly matching TRBD1 (5 bases). The CDR3 is 15 residues long. V shed 0 bases and J shed 4 bases, with 13 bases lying between them. Germline values: CDR1 SGHTS, CDR2 YDEGEE. CDR3 DNA sequence: TGTGCCAGCAGCTTGGGGGGCAGGGCGGCCACTGAAGCTTTCTTT. Translated: CASSLGGRAATEAFF. Full variable domain (remainder filled in from reference TRBV5-8 and TRBJ1-1): EAGVTQSPTHLIKTRGQQATLRCSPISGHTSVYWYQQALGLGLQFLLWYDEGEERNRGNFPPRFSGRQFPNYSSELNVNALELEDSALYLCASSLGGRAATEAFFGQGTRLTVV.

As for this clone: Other DNA sequences in the same sample also yield this CDR3. This chain joins TRBV27 and TRBJ1-3; possible D gene TRBD1, 5 bases. V was trimmed by 1 base and J by 5 bases, leaving 12 bases between them. Germline CDR1 is MNHEY and CDR2 is SMNVEV (reference sequence). This CDR3 region has 15 residues. The CDR3 DNA is TGTGCCAGCAGTTTATACTGGGGCGCACGAAACACCATATATTTT. Residues: CASSLYWGARNTIYF.